Below, 28 T cell receptor beta chains from the same sample are listed, as sequenced in a study of T cell repertoires in cytomegalovirus infection. MiXCR, run by TCRdb on the reads, gives a single entry per CDR3 protein. The repertoire holds fewer than 550,000 distinct CDR3 sequences, with about 33% as singletons. Sequenced: PBMCs. The receptors come from a human donor in good health (CMV status not recorded). Some clones in this sample may be carry-over from other donors' samples.

This chain links TRBV6-8 with TRBJ1-3; D is undetermined. The CDR3 length is 14 residues. Trimming cost V 2 bases and J 0 bases, with 5 bases left between them. CDR1 is MNHGY, CDR2 SAAAGT, per germline. CDR3 DNA sequence: TGTGCCAGCAGTTACGCGGTCTCTGGAAACACCATATATTTT. Encoded protein: CASSYAVSGNTIYF.

To note about this clonotype: The CDR3 end shows no conserved phenylalanine or tryptophan, and so a read error is likely. The rearrangement links TRBV5-6 to TRBJ2-5; 11 positions agree with TRBD2. The V gene end was trimmed by 5 bases and the J gene end by 5 bases; junction bases not matched to a gene: 5. The CDR3 spans 14 residues. CDR1 is SGHDT and CDR2 is YYEEEE in the germline V gene. CDR3 in DNA: TGTGCCAGCAGTTTAGCGGGGGGGCCGGAGACCCAGTACTTA. Translated, it gives CASSLAGGPETQYL.

V is TRBV20-1 and J is TRBJ1-6; D unclear. Between the trimmed V and J ends, which lost 3 bases and 10 bases, there was a span of 10 bases. Germline V CDR1 and CDR2: DFQATT, SNEGSKA (reference sequence). CDR3 size: 12 residues. DNA for the CDR3: TGCAGTGCTAGCGACGCGGTATCACCCCTCCACTTT. Its translation: CSASDAVSPLHF.

There are a few counts of this clonotype. The rearrangement links TRBV4-2 to TRBJ2-7; 7 bases map to TRBD1. Trimming cost V 4 bases and J 3 bases; bases outside gene matches: 6. CDR1 LGHNA and CDR2 YNFKEQ come from the germline V gene. The CDR3 totals 14 residues. CDR3: CASSLGTDIYEQYF. The CDR3 region has the DNA TGTGCCAGCAGCCTAGGGACAGACATCTACGAGCAGTACTTC.

This clonotype showed up just once. This rearrangement joins TRBV27 to TRBJ1-1; D might be TRBD1 (5 bases). V lost 6 bases to trimming and J lost 1 base, with 12 bases between them. Germline V gene data show CDR1 as MNHEY and CDR2 as SMNVEV (reference sequence). This CDR3 contains 14 residues. CDR3 region: CASRGPTGNTEAFF. In nucleotides, the CDR3 is TGTGCCAGCAGAGGGCCTACAGGGAACACTGAAGCTTTCTTT.

This clonotype has ten or more counts. The chain combines TRBV7-6 with TRBJ2-3; D ambiguous. Deletions cut 0 bases from V and 5 bases from J, with 9 bases between. The CDR3 is made up of 14 amino acids. Germline assignment: CDR1 SGHVS and CDR2 FNYEAQ. CDR3 loop: CASSLAGKLDTQYF. CDR3 sequence (DNA): TGTGCCAGCAGCTTAGCGGGAAAACTAGATACGCAGTATTTT. Supplemented by reference TRBV7-6 and TRBJ2-3, the full variable domain reads GAGVSQSPRYKVTKRGQDVALRCDPISGHVSLYWYRQALGQGPEFLTYFNYEAQQDKSGLPNDRFSAERPEGSISTLTIQRTEQRDSAMYRCASSLAGKLDTQYFGPGTRLTVL.

A word on this clonotype: This may be a read error, as it is one base from a much larger clone. The chain is built from TRBV25-1 and TRBJ2-5; D might be TRBD1 (5 bases). The CDR3 has 13 amino acids. Per the germline V gene, CDR1 is MGHDK and CDR2 is SYGVNS. This CDR3 reads CVSRLDRKETQYF. The CDR3, as DNA: TGTGTCAGCCGTCTCGACAGAAAAGAGACCCAGTACTTC.

The table lists this clonotype with many counts. This sequence joins TRBV7-6 and TRBJ2-7; no clear D. The germline gives CDR1 SGHVS, CDR2 FNYEAQ. The ends were cut back, 5 bases at V and 2 bases at J, with 10 bases in the middle. This CDR3 contains 13 residues. The CDR3 sequence is CASSTDRAYEQYF. DNA of the CDR3: TGTGCCAGCAGCACAGATAGAGCCTACGAGCAGTACTTC.

This clonotype was observed at least ten times. The chain uses TRBV7-8 and TRBJ2-2; 12 nucleotides match TRBD2. V lost 6 bases, J lost 7 bases, and 6 bases stayed unmatched. The CDR3 is 15 residues long. The germline CDR1 and CDR2 sequences are SGHVS and FQNEAQ. The CDR3 DNA reads as TGTGCCAGCAGATCGACTAGCGGGGGCCACGGGGAGCTGTTTTTT. Its translation: CASRSTSGGHGELFF.

This clonotype has only a few counts. The chain joins TRBV5-4 to TRBJ2-6, with D possibly TRBD2 on 6 matching bases. From germline, CDR1 is SGHNT and CDR2 YYREEE (reference sequence). This CDR3 region has 16 residues. Trimming pared 4 bases from V and 0 bases from J, leaving 11 bases between. The CDR3 loop is CASSQGLLSGANVLTF. DNA for the CDR3: TGTGCCAGCAGCCAGGGACTTCTCTCTGGGGCCAACGTCCTGACTTTC. Combining the CDR3 with reference TRBV5-4 and TRBJ2-6 gives the whole variable domain ETGVTQSPTHLIKTRGQQVTLRCSSQSGHNTVSWYQQALGQGPQFIFQYYREEENGRGNFPPRFSGLQFPNYSSELNVNALELDDSALYLCASSQGLLSGANVLTFGAGSRLTVL.

V usage is TRBV5-1 and J usage is TRBJ2-1; tentatively, D is TRBD1 or TRBD2 (5 bases each). The CDR3 loop spans 15 amino acids. The germline V and J ends were trimmed by 4 bases and 4 bases, with 15 bases remaining between them. Germline values: CDR1 SGHRS, CDR2 YFSETQ. CDR3 in amino acids: CASSAAGTLYNEQFF. Here the CDR3 DNA reads TGCGCCAGCAGCGCGGCAGGGACGCTATACAATGAGCAGTTCTTC.

This clonotype was seen only a few times. The chain has TRBV7-2 and TRBJ2-1, with D perhaps TRBD2 (5 bases). The V gene lost 3 bases and the J gene lost 5 bases, with 11 bases spanning the gap. The CDR3 runs 14 residues. Germline V gene sequence: CDR1 SGHTA, CDR2 FQGNSA. The CDR3, as DNA: TGTGCCAGCAGCTTGGGTAGCGCGAACAATGAGCAGTTCTTC. Its protein product is CASSLGSANNEQFF. The full variable domain, its missing parts supplied by reference TRBV7-2 and TRBJ2-1, is GAGVSQSPSNKVTEKGKDVELRCDPISGHTALYWYRQSLGQGLEFLIYFQGNSAPDKSGLPSDRFSAERTGGSVSTLTIQRTQQEDSAVYLCASSLGSANNEQFFGPGTRLTVL.

This chain links TRBV7-2 with TRBJ2-7, with 8 positions matching TRBD2. V lost 4 bases to trimming and J lost 3 bases; unmatched junction nucleotides: 14. The CDR3 has 17 residues. CDR1 is SGHTA and CDR2 is FQGNSA in the germline V gene. CDR3: CASSSDGVGTSDYEQYF. Written as DNA, the CDR3 is TGTGCCAGCAGCTCCGATGGTGTCGGGACTAGTGACTACGAGCAGTACTTC. The full variable domain, rest sourced from reference TRBV7-2 and TRBJ2-7, is GAGVSQSPSNKVTEKGKDVELRCDPISGHTALYWYRQSLGQGLEFLIYFQGNSAPDKSGLPSDRFSAERTGGSVSTLTIQRTQQEDSAVYLCASSSDGVGTSDYEQYFGPGTRLTVT.

The chain combines TRBV6-1 with TRBJ1-5, with TRBD1 as a possible D gene (5 bases). Trimming removed 3 bases from V and 6 bases from J, with 18 bases in between. The germline gives CDR1 MNHNS, CDR2 SASEGT. CDR3 size: 16 residues. DNA for the CDR3: TGTGCCAGCAGTGATAAAGGGGCCGCATCTGGTCAGCCCCAGCATTTT. The encoded protein is CASSDKGAASGQPQHF.

The chain uses TRBV2 and TRBJ2-3; TRBD2 matches at 9 bases. There are 15 residues in the CDR3. Trimming took 4 bases from V and 2 from J; bases not matched to a gene: 4. Germline V gives CDR1 SNHLY, CDR2 FYNNEI. DNA for the CDR3: TGTGCCAGCAGTGCGCGGGGGGGCTCCACAGATACGCAGTATTTT. As protein: CASSARGGSTDTQYF.

V is TRBV6-5 and J is TRBJ2-7, with 10 bases aligning to TRBD1. V trimming: 4 bases; J trimming: 5 bases; junction bases outside the gene matches: 8. Germline values: CDR1 MNHEY, CDR2 SVGAGI. This CDR3 has 15 residues. This CDR3 is CASSFRTGGFNEQYF. CDR3 in DNA: TGTGCCAGCAGTTTCCGGACAGGGGGGTTCAACGAGCAGTACTTC.

This clonotype was observed many times. This CDR3 is CASSPGTSGGESEQFF. In DNA, the CDR3 is TGTGCCAGCAGCCCCGGGACTAGCGGGGGGGAGAGTGAGCAGTTCTTC. The V and J genes are TRBV7-6 and TRBJ2-1, with 16 positions matching TRBD2. The germline V gene encodes CDR1 SGHVS and CDR2 FNYEAQ. This CDR3 spans 16 amino acids. The J segment lost 9 bases and the V segment lost 5 bases, leaving 7 bases of the junction unmatched. Combining the CDR3 with reference TRBV7-6 and TRBJ2-1 gives the whole variable domain GAGVSQSPRYKVTKRGQDVALRCDPISGHVSLYWYRQALGQGPEFLTYFNYEAQQDKSGLPNDRFSAERPEGSISTLTIQRTEQRDSAMYRCASSPGTSGGESEQFFGPGTRLTVL.

This CDR3 is CASSPGESLGTGTDTQYF. Here the CDR3 DNA reads TGTGCCAGCAGCCCTGGGGAGTCCTTGGGTACGGGCACAGATACGCAGTATTTT. The chain combines TRBV11-2 with TRBJ2-3; perhaps TRBD2 as D (5 bases). CDR1 and CDR2 (germline): SGHAT, FQNNGV. Trimming left V 5 bases short and J 1 base short, with 22 bases between. The CDR3 is 18 amino acids. The whole variable domain, remainder taken from reference TRBV11-2 and TRBJ2-3, is EAGVAQSPRYKIIEKRQSVAFWCNPISGHATLYWYQQILGQGPKLLIQFQNNGVVDDSQLPKDRFSAERLKGVDSTLKIQPAKLEDSAVYLCASSPGESLGTGTDTQYFGPGTRLTVL.

The chain joins TRBV2 to TRBJ1-1; 7 bases fit TRBD1. CDR1 and CDR2 (germline): SNHLY, FYNNEI. The ends lost 8 bases at V and 11 bases at J; junction bases unmatched: 14. The CDR3 spans 13 residues. The CDR3 here is CASGSAGDSTAFF. The CDR3 DNA sequence: TGTGCCAGCGGGTCCGCCGGGGACAGCACGGCTTTCTTT.

V and J are TRBV19 and TRBJ2-1; TRBD2 aligns across 9 bases. CDR1 is LNHDA, CDR2 SQIVND, per germline (reference sequence). This CDR3 comprises 15 residues. V shed 3 bases and J 8 bases; nucleotides not matched to a gene: 8. CDR3 amino acids: CASSMGAGGLDEQFF. CDR3 bases: TGTGCCAGTAGTATGGGGGCGGGGGGGTTGGATGAGCAGTTCTTC. The full variable domain, in which reference TRBV19 and TRBJ2-1 provide the parts outside the CDR3, is DGGITQSPKYLFRKEGQNVTLSCEQNLNHDAMYWYRQDPGQGLRLIYYSQIVNDFQKGDIAEGYSVSREKKESFPLTVTSAQKNPTAFYLCASSMGAGGLDEQFFGPGTRLTVL.

The chain links TRBV6-1 to TRBJ1-2; D possibly corresponds to TRBD1 (6 bases). Germline V gene data show CDR1 as MNHNS and CDR2 as SASEGT. V was shortened by 7 bases and J by 3 bases, with 12 bases between the two germline ends. The CDR3 is 13 residues long. The CDR3 DNA follows: TGTGCCAGCACCAGGGACACGGACTATGGCTACACCTTC. Translated: CASTRDTDYGYTF.

The gene calls are TRBV4-2 and TRBJ2-2, with TRBD2 matching 12 bases. CDR1 LGHNA and CDR2 YNFKEQ come from the germline V gene. J lost 2 bases, V lost 0 bases, and 7 bases had no gene match. CDR3 length: 19 amino acids. The CDR3: CASSQDGRTSGVNTGELFF. The CDR3 bases are TGTGCCAGCAGCCAAGACGGGCGGACTAGCGGGGTTAACACCGGGGAGCTGTTTTTT.

This clonotype was counted a few times. The genes are TRBV6-5 and TRBJ1-2, with TRBD1 as a possible D gene (5 bases). This CDR3 spans 16 amino acids. Germline CDR1 and CDR2: MNHEY and SVGAGI. V dropped 6 bases and J dropped 2 bases, with 19 bases sitting between them. CDR3 bases: TGTGCCAGCAGCCCCATAGTTCCAGGGTCCAACTATGGCTACACCTTC. It encodes CASSPIVPGSNYGYTF.

The V call is TRBV6-1, the J call TRBJ2-7; D remains unclear. V dropped 4 bases and J dropped 6 bases, with 16 bases sitting between them. The CDR3 is 14 residues long. CDR1 and CDR2 (germline): MNHNS, SASEGT. CDR3 DNA: TGTGCCAGCAGTGTGGTGGCCGCCCAAACCGAGCAGTACTTC. Its translation is CASSVVAAQTEQYF.

This clonotype was seen more than once but under ten times. This chain uses TRBV18 with TRBJ1-5; the D gene is possibly TRBD1 (5 bases). Trimming removed 2 bases at V and 3 bases at J, with 14 bases between. This CDR3 spans 16 amino acids. Germline V gene lookup returns CDR1 KGHSH and CDR2 LQKENI. As DNA, the CDR3 is TGTGCCAGCTCACCAAGGGGAAGGACGATCAATCAGCCCCAGCATTTT. Amino acid sequence: CASSPRGRTINQPQHF.

About this clonotype: Relative to the germline gene, one junction end is altered; a read error may explain this. Here the CDR3 reads CASSTGQGNYNSPLQF. CDR3 sequence (DNA): TGTGCCAGCAGCACCGGACAGGGGAACTATAATTCACCCCTCCAATTT. The rearrangement links TRBV28 to TRBJ1-6; 9 bases line up with TRBD1. Looked up from germline, CDR1 is MDHEN and CDR2 is SYDVKM. The CDR3 extends over 16 amino acids.

The chain couples TRBV7-4 to TRBJ1-5; D is unclear. Trimming left V 1 base short and J 5 bases short, with 9 bases between. The germline V gene encodes CDR1 SGHVT and CDR2 SQSDAQ. CDR3 length: 14 residues. The CDR3 reads CASSLEGPHQPQHF. DNA for the CDR3: TGTGCCAGCAGCTTAGAAGGGCCTCATCAGCCCCAGCATTTT.

On this clonotype itself: In this CDR3 the conserved last residue, phenylalanine or tryptophan, is missing, so a read error is likely. The rearrangement joins TRBV7-2 to TRBJ2-5; D might be TRBD1 or TRBD2, each matching 5 bases. This CDR3 has 15 amino acids. V lost 2 bases and J lost 3, with 13 bases in between. CDR1 is SGHTA, CDR2 FQGNSA, per germline. The CDR3, as DNA: TGTGCCAGCAGCTTATTGGATGGGGGTGAAGAGACCCAGTACTTA. It codes for CASSLLDGGEETQYL.